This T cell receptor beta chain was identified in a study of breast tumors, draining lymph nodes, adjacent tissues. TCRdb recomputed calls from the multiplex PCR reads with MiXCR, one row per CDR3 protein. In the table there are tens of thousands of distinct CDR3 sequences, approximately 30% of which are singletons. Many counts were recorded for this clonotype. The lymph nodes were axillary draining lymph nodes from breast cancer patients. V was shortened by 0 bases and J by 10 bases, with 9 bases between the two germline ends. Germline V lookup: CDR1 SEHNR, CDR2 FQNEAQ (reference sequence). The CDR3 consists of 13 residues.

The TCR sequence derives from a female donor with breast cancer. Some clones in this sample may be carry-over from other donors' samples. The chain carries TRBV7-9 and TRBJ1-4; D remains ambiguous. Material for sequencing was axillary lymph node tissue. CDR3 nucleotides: TGTGCCAGCAGCTTAGCCCTGACCGGAAAACTGTTTTTT. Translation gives CASSLALTGKLFF.